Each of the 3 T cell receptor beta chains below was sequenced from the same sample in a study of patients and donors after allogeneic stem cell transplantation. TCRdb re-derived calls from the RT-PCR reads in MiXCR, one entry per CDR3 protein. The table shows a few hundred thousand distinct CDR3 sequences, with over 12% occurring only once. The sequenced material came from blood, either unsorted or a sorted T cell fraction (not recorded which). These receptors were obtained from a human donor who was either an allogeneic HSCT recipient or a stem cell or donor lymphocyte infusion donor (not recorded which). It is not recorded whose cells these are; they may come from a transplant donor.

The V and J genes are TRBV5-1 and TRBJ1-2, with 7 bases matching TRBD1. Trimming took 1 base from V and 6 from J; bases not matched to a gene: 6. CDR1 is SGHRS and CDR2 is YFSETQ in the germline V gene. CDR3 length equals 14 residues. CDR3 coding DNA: TGCGCCAGCAGCTTGTTAGGTGACAGGGATGGCTACACCTTC. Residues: CASSLLGDRDGYTF.

The DNA of the CDR3 is TGTGCCAGCAGCCAACCTCCGGGCTTCCAAGAGACCCAGTACTTC. It encodes CASSQPPGFQETQYF. This chain connects TRBV3-1 to TRBJ2-5; D gene uncertain. The CDR3 is made up of 15 amino acids. The V gene's germline CDR1 is LGHDT and CDR2 YNNKEL (reference sequence). Trimming took off 2 bases at V and 1 base at J, with 11 bases between the two ends.

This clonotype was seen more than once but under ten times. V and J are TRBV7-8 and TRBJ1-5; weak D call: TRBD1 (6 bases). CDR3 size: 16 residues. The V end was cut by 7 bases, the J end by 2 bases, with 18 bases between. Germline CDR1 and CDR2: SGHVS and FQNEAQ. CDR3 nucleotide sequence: TGTGCCAGCACGCCAAACAGGGTCGGAGGCAATCAGCCCCAGCATTTT. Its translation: CASTPNRVGGNQPQHF. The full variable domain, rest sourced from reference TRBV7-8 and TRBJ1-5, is GAGVSQSPRYKVAKRGQDVALRCDPISGHVSLFWYQQALGQGPEFLTYFQNEAQLDKSGLPSDRFFAERPEGSVSTLKIQRTQQEDSAVYLCASTPNRVGGNQPQHFGDGTRLSIL.